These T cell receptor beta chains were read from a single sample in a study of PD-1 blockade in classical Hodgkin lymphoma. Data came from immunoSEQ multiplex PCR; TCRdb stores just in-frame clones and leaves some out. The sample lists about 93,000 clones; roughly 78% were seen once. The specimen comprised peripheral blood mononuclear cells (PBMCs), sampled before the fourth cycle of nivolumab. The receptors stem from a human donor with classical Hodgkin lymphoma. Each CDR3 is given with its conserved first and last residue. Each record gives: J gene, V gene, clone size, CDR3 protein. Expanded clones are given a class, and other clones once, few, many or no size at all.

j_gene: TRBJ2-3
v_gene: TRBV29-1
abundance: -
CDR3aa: CSVSGQGTSKDTQYF

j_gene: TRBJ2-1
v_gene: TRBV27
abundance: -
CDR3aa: CASSVKWTAYNEQFF

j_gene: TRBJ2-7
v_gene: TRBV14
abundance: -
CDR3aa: CASSQDRRTGGGYEQYF

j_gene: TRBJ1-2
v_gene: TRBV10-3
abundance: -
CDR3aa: CAISESPRDDYGYTF

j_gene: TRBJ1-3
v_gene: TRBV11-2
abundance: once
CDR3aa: CASSLDYADLRSGNTIYF

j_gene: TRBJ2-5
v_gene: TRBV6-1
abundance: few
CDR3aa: CATTQGLTFQETQYF

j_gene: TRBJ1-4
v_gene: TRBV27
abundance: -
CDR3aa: CASSLQGPNEKLFF

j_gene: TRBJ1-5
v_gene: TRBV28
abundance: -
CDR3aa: CASSFPLHNSNQPQHF

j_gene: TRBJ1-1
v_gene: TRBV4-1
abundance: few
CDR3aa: CASSPTFMNTEAFF

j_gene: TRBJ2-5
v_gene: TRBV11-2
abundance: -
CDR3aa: CASSLVGTGEQETQYF

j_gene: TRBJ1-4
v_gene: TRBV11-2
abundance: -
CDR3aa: CASSLGAGGNEKLFF

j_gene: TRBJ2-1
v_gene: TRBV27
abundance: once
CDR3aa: CASSPRIGLSSYNEQFF

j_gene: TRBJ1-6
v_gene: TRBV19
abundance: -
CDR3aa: CASSSLSGTGSPLHF

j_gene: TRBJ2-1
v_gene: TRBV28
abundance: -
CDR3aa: CASSILAADYNEQFF

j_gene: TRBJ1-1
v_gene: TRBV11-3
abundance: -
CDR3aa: CASSLEGDEAFF

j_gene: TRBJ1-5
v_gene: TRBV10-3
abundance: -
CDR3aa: CAISERQVNQPQHF

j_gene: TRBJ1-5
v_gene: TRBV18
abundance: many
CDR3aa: CASSPGAHSNQPQHF